One sample yielded the 11 T cell receptor beta chains listed below, sequenced in a study of a mutant IDH1 vaccine in newly diagnosed glioma. Time point in this sample: week 23, last vaccination. Topical imiquimod accompanied each vaccine dose, which consisted of 300 ug of mutant IDH1 20-mer peptide. Antigens for these TCRs are unknown. The table came from immunoSEQ multiplex PCR; TCRdb's copy has only in-frame clones and leaves some out. The sample contains tens of thousands of clones, about 81% of which appear only once. Sequenced material: PBMCs, taken from a glioma patient whose treatment included an IDH1 peptide vaccine. These TCRs come from a woman aged 35 to 49 with glioma. Some clones in this sample may be carry-over from other donors' samples.

This clone was found once. This chain's CDR3 is CASSASSGGPSYEQYF. Written as DNA, the CDR3 is TGTGCCAGCAGTGCCTCTAGCGGGGGCCCTTCCTACGAGCAGTACTTC. This chain connects TRBV25-1 to TRBJ2-7, with 10 bases lining up with TRBD2. The CDR3 covers 16 residues. Germline values: CDR1 MGHDK, CDR2 SYGVNS. The trim removed 4 bases at V and 1 base at J, leaving 7 bases unmatched.

The chain has TRBV19 and TRBJ2-3, with 7 bases fitting TRBD1. CDR3 length: 14 residues. The ends lost 4 bases at V and 4 bases at J; junction bases unmatched: 5. The germline V gene has CDR1 LNHDA and CDR2 SQIVND (reference sequence). The CDR3 nucleotides are TGTGCCAGTAGTACTAGGGACAGAGCAGATACGCAGTATTTT. This translates into CASSTRDRADTQYF.

This clone is categorized as large. This chain's CDR3 is CASSFQGPYQPQHF. Here the CDR3 DNA reads TGTGCCAGCAGTTTTCAGGGACCATATCAGCCCCAGCATTTT. The chain recombines TRBV6-5 with TRBJ1-5; perhaps TRBD1 as D (5 bases). Germline V CDR1 and CDR2: MNHEY, SVGAGI. V was pared by 4 bases and J by 5 bases, with 12 bases between. This CDR3 has 14 residues.

The CDR3 DNA reads as TGCGCCAGCATGGCTAGCGGGGGGGCCCTCACCGGGGAGCTGTTTTTT. Translating it yields CASMASGGALTGELFF. V usage is TRBV10-2 and J usage is TRBJ2-2, with 12 bases that match TRBD2. With 7 bases clipped from V and 4 bases from J, the junction kept 7 bases outside the gene matches. This CDR3 is built from 16 residues. Germline V gene sequence: CDR1 WSHSY, CDR2 SAAADI.

The J gene is TRBJ2-2, the V gene TRBV5-4, with 8 bases that match TRBD2. This CDR3 has 16 residues. The V gene's germline CDR1 is SGHNT and CDR2 YYREEE (reference sequence). After removal of 0 bases from V and 7 bases from J, the junction contained 8 bases not matched to a gene. This chain's CDR3 is CASSLVVSGVGGELFF. As DNA, the CDR3 is TGTGCCAGCAGCTTGGTTGTTAGCGGGGTTGGCGGGGAGCTGTTTTTT.

The V call is TRBV7-2, the J call TRBJ1-2; D is unclear. The germline CDR1 and CDR2 sequences are SGHTA and FQGNSA. V was trimmed by 3 bases and J by 8 bases, leaving 13 bases between them. CDR3 length equals 13 residues. The CDR3 DNA reads TGTGCCAGCAGCTTGGGTCTTTCGGGCGGCTACACCTTC. It translates to CASSLGLSGGYTF.

The genes are TRBV6-1 and TRBJ2-3, with TRBD1 identical over 8 bases. The ends lost 4 bases at V and 4 bases at J; junction bases unmatched: 4. Germline loops: CDR1 MNHNS, CDR2 SASEGT. The CDR3 is made up of 14 amino acids. CDR3 region: CASSGFRGPDTQYF. The DNA of the CDR3 is TGTGCCAGCAGTGGTTTCAGGGGGCCAGATACGCAGTATTTT.

The rearrangement joins TRBV4-1 to TRBJ1-1, with D hard to call. CDR3 size: 14 residues. Germline-derived CDR1 and CDR2 are MGHRA and YSYEKL. Trimming shortened V by 5 bases and J by 1 base, and 11 bases separated the two germline ends. CDR3 nucleotide sequence: TGCGCCAGCAGCGCTTCCCCGGGGAACACTGAAGCTTTCTTT. The encoded protein is CASSASPGNTEAFF.

The V and J genes are TRBV9 and TRBJ2-7, with D possibly matching TRBD2 (7 bases). This CDR3 has 15 amino acids. Germline V CDR1 and CDR2: SGDLS, YYNGEE. Trimming removed 7 bases from V and 5 bases from J, with 22 bases in between. DNA of the CDR3: TGTGCCAGCCCCCCCGGAGGGGGGGCTGGCGACGAGCAGTACTTC. Its translation: CASPPGGGAGDEQYF.

The chain recombines TRBV2 with TRBJ1-1; no clear D gene. Trimming shortened V by 4 bases and J by 5 bases, and 14 bases separated the two germline ends. This CDR3 spans 14 amino acids. The germline V gene has CDR1 SNHLY and CDR2 FYNNEI. The CDR3 spells CASSVLGAGTEAFF. The CDR3 DNA is TGTGCCAGCAGTGTACTTGGCGCCGGGACTGAAGCTTTCTTT.

The chain combines TRBV11-3 with TRBJ2-5, with D perhaps assigned TRBD1 or TRBD2 (6 bases each). Germline CDR1 and CDR2: SGHNT and YENEEA. This CDR3 is built from 14 residues. Trimming removed 5 bases at V and 2 bases at J, with 12 bases between. In DNA, the CDR3 is TGTGCCAGCAGCCGAGGGGGGACACAAGAGACCCAGTACTTC. This encodes CASSRGGTQETQYF.